One and the same sample provided the 30 T cell receptor beta chains below, sequenced in a study of glioma-infiltrating T cells after dendritic cell vaccination. Generated by immunoSEQ multiplex PCR, the TCRdb table keeps only in-frame clones and is missing some. This sample yields 85,000 to 110,000 clones, of which 81% are seen a single time; approximately 12% belongs to the top ten. The sequences come from blood, collected before dendritic cell vaccination. The receptors derive from a human donor with glioblastoma.

The CDR3 loop is CASSLVAGGPGGELFF. CDR3 bases: TGTGCCAGCAGCTTAGTTGCGGGGGGGCCCGGCGGGGAGCTGTTTTTT. The chain carries TRBV7-2 and TRBJ2-2; 9 nucleotides agree with TRBD2. CDR1 and CDR2 from the germline V gene are SGHTA and FQGNSA. The CDR3 runs 16 residues. J was trimmed by 7 bases and V by 1 base; bases with no gene match: 7.

The chain has TRBV12-5 and TRBJ1-5; 9 bases are a match to TRBD1. Germline CDR1 and CDR2: LGHNT and FRNRAP. The trim removed 0 bases at V and 2 bases at J, leaving 5 bases unmatched. There are 17 residues in the CDR3. Written as DNA, the CDR3 is TGTGCTAGTGGTTTGGTCACAGGGGGCGGTGGCAATCAGCCCCAGCATTTT. It yields the protein CASGLVTGGGGNQPQHF.

The chain recombines TRBV11-3 with TRBJ2-5; D remains unclear. CDR1 SGHNT and CDR2 YENEEA come from the germline V gene. Trimming pared 10 bases from V and 1 base from J, leaving 10 bases between. The CDR3 totals 12 residues. In nucleotides, the CDR3 is TGTGCCACTAGAGGCCCCCAAGAGACCCAGTACTTC. The encoded protein is CATRGPQETQYF.

This sequence joins TRBV6-5 and TRBJ1-2; TRBD1 might be the D (6 bases). Germline V gives CDR1 MNHEY, CDR2 SVGAGI. The CDR3 totals 10 residues. Trimming took 10 bases from V and 7 from J, leaving 10 bases between them. The CDR3 here is CATPGVGYTF. CDR3 nucleotide sequence: TGTGCCACCCCAGGGGTTGGCTACACCTTC.

This clone showed up just once. CDR3 sequence (DNA): TGTGCCAGCAGAGATTTACAACCCACAGGGAGAGAAAAACTGTTTTTT. Translating it yields CASRDLQPTGREKLFF. The chain uses TRBV27 and TRBJ1-4; a weak D match, TRBD1 (6 bases). The CDR3 is made up of 16 amino acids. The V gene's germline CDR1 is MNHEY and CDR2 SMNVEV (reference sequence). V lost 6 bases and J lost 8, with 22 bases in between.

In the case of this clone: At the DNA level, this CDR3 is encoded by other sequences in the same sample as well. The chain recombines TRBV5-1 with TRBJ2-7, with 11 nucleotides matching TRBD1. Looked up from germline, CDR1 is SGHRS and CDR2 is YFSETQ. The ends lost 4 bases at V and 2 bases at J; junction bases unmatched: 2. The CDR3 spans 14 residues. In DNA form, the CDR3 reads TGCGCCAGCAGCCTGGGACAGGGGGCCTACGAGCAGTACTTC. Translation: CASSLGQGAYEQYF.

This chain uses TRBV16 with TRBJ1-2; no reliable D call. The V gene lost 1 base and the J gene lost 3 bases, with 12 bases spanning the gap. This CDR3 region has 15 residues. The germline V gene has CDR1 KGHSY and CDR2 FQNENV. The CDR3, as DNA: TGTGCCAGCAGCCAATTTTTGTGGGCTGACTATGGCTACACCTTC. Amino acids: CASSQFLWADYGYTF.

V and J are TRBV7-9 and TRBJ1-2; 9 bases map to TRBD1. V trimming: 3 bases; J trimming: 8 bases; junction bases outside the gene matches: 7. Germline assignment: CDR1 SEHNR and CDR2 FQNEAQ (reference sequence). The CDR3 covers 14 residues. CDR3 in amino acids: CASSLSGTGLGYTF. The CDR3, as DNA: TGTGCCAGCAGCTTGTCCGGGACAGGGTTGGGCTACACCTTC.

J is TRBJ2-7 and V is TRBV10-2, with TRBD1 matching 9 bases. J gave up 3 bases and V 5 bases, and 14 bases lay outside the gene matches. Germline loops: CDR1 WSHSY, CDR2 SAAADI. There are 17 residues in the CDR3. The chain's CDR3 is CASSRPRVGTGFYEQYF. The DNA for the CDR3 is TGCGCCAGCAGTCGACCTAGGGTAGGGACAGGGTTCTACGAGCAGTACTTC.

V is TRBV19 and J is TRBJ2-1; the match to TRBD1 covers 9 bases. Per germline, CDR1 LNHDA and CDR2 SQIVND (reference sequence). This CDR3 has 15 amino acids. Unmatched junction bases numbered 4, after V lost 6 bases and J lost 1 base. The CDR3 DNA follows: TGTGCCAGTAGCGGGACAGGGAGGTCCTACAATGAGCAGTTCTTC. Protein sequence: CASSGTGRSYNEQFF.

The CDR3 loop reads CASSGGQYEQYF. The DNA of the CDR3 is TGTGCCAGCAGTGGCGGACAGTACGAGCAGTACTTC. The chain links TRBV6-1 to TRBJ2-7; D perhaps matches TRBD1 (6 bases). This CDR3 is built from 12 residues. Germline lookup yields CDR1 MNHNS and CDR2 SASEGT. Trimming shortened V by 4 bases and J by 4 bases, and 8 bases separated the two germline ends.

V usage is TRBV5-4 and J usage is TRBJ2-3, with D uncertain. Germline V gives CDR1 SGHNT, CDR2 YYREEE (reference sequence). This CDR3 has 13 residues. The germline V and J ends were trimmed by 4 bases and 5 bases, with 11 bases remaining between them. The CDR3 protein is CASSRPSRDTQYF. DNA for the CDR3: TGTGCCAGCAGCCGCCCCTCTAGAGATACGCAGTATTTT.

V is TRBV1 and J is TRBJ2-5; the DNA was not compared with TRBD2, the D call given in the table. TRBV1 is termed a pseudogene. The CDR3 length is 16 residues. This chain's CDR3 is CTSSLRTSGVEETQYF. For the CDR3, the DNA is TGCACCAGCAGCCTCCGGACTAGCGGGGTAGAAGAGACCCAGTACTTC.

This clone was counted a few times. The chain employs TRBV10-3 and TRBJ1-1; TRBD1 is a possible D gene (5 bases). Trimming shortened V by 0 bases and J by 4 bases, and 15 bases separated the two germline ends. The CDR3 is 16 amino acids. CDR1 is ENHRY and CDR2 is SYGVKD in the germline V gene. DNA of the CDR3: TGTGCCATCAGTGAGTCCGGTGCCGGGCAGGGCACTGAAGCTTTCTTT. The encoded protein is CAISESGAGQGTEAFF.

The J gene is TRBJ1-5, the V gene TRBV6-5; TRBD1 is a possible D gene (5 bases). CDR3 size: 15 residues. Trimming took off 2 bases at V and 0 bases at J, with 8 bases between the two ends. CDR1 is MNHEY and CDR2 is SVGAGI in the germline V gene. CDR3 loop: CASSYSGGSNQPQHF. The CDR3 DNA follows: TGTGCCAGCAGTTACAGCGGGGGTAGCAATCAGCCCCAGCATTTT.

V gene TRBV7-2 combines with J gene TRBJ1-6; a possible D gene is TRBD1 (6 bases). The germline V gene has CDR1 SGHTA and CDR2 FQGNSA. The V and J ends lost 6 bases and 9 bases respectively, with 15 bases between them. This CDR3 has 14 amino acids. The CDR3: CASRTQGYGSPLHF. CDR3 nucleotide sequence: TGTGCCAGCAGAACTCAGGGGTACGGTTCACCCCTCCACTTT.

This clone was picked up many times. This chain links TRBV14 with TRBJ1-1, with D tentatively TRBD1 (5 bases). Per germline, CDR1 SGHDN and CDR2 FVKESK. Trimming shortened V by 0 bases and J by 0 bases, and 11 bases separated the two germline ends. This CDR3 comprises 16 residues. For the CDR3, the DNA is TGTGCCAGCAGCCAAGATCGGGGACTTATGAACACTGAAGCTTTCTTT. The encoded protein is CASSQDRGLMNTEAFF.

This rearrangement joins TRBV14 to TRBJ2-2; D might be TRBD1 (6 bases). The V end lost 1 base, the J end lost 1 base, and 7 bases lay between the germline ends. This CDR3 contains 15 residues. Germline V gene data show CDR1 as SGHDN and CDR2 as FVKESK. In nucleotides, the CDR3 is TGTGCCAGCAGCCAAGGGACAGAGAACACCGGGGAGCTGTTTTTT. Protein product: CASSQGTENTGELFF.

DNA for the CDR3: TGTGCCAGTAGTATTTACGGGACAGGGACAGATACGCAGTATTTT. Translated: CASSIYGTGTDTQYF. This chain joins TRBV19 and TRBJ2-3, with 9 positions matching TRBD1. After removal of 3 bases from V and 3 bases from J, the junction contained 4 bases not matched to a gene. CDR1 and CDR2 (germline): LNHDA, SQIVND (reference sequence). This CDR3 has 15 amino acids.

This chain uses TRBV19 with TRBJ1-5; maybe TRBD1 (6 bases). Germline CDR1 LNHDA, CDR2 SQIVND (reference sequence). V dropped 3 bases and J dropped 0 bases, with 9 bases sitting between them. The CDR3 extends over 15 amino acids. The CDR3: CASSMDSYSNQPQHF. The CDR3 bases are TGTGCCAGTAGTATGGACAGCTATAGCAATCAGCCCCAGCATTTT.

The chain links TRBV25-1 to TRBJ1-2; 9 bases match TRBD1. V dropped 7 bases and J dropped 3; count of bases not matched to a gene: 9. The CDR3 runs 15 residues. In germline, CDR1 is MGHDK, CDR2 SYGVNS. The CDR3: CASTPTGDRDYGYTF. CDR3 coding DNA: TGTGCCAGCACCCCAACCGGGGACAGGGACTATGGCTACACCTTC.

The rearrangement links TRBV30 to TRBJ2-5; weak D call: TRBD2 (8 bases). The germline CDR1 and CDR2 sequences are GTSNPN and SVGIG (reference sequence). The CDR3 runs to 16 residues. V lost 1 base and J lost 2, with 17 bases in between. In nucleotides, the CDR3 is TGTGCCTGGAGTGCAGGGGGACTAGAGGGGCAAGAGACCCAGTACTTC. It translates to CAWSAGGLEGQETQYF.

The V call is TRBV19, the J call TRBJ1-4; weak D call: TRBD1 (5 bases). Trimming took 3 bases from V and 5 from J, leaving 10 bases between them. The length of the CDR3 is 14 residues. Germline-derived CDR1 and CDR2 are LNHDA and SQIVND (reference sequence). The chain's CDR3 is CASSMTAGNEKLFF. CDR3 coding DNA: TGTGCCAGTAGTATGACAGCGGGAAATGAAAAACTGTTTTTT.

The rearrangement uses TRBV6-6 and TRBJ2-5; 7 bases line up with TRBD2. After removal of 2 bases from V and 5 bases from J, the junction contained 11 bases not matched to a gene. Germline V gene lookup returns CDR1 MNHNY and CDR2 SVGAGI (reference sequence). The CDR3 is made up of 16 amino acids. CDR3 region: CASSYIGENGGETQYF. DNA for the CDR3: TGTGCCAGCAGTTACATTGGGGAAAACGGGGGGGAGACCCAGTACTTC.

This sequence joins TRBV6-1 and TRBJ1-2; 8 nucleotides match TRBD1. V dropped 6 bases and J dropped 3; count of bases not matched to a gene: 0. In germline, CDR1 is MNHNS, CDR2 SASEGT. There are 12 residues in the CDR3. The CDR3 here is CASRTGDYGYTF. The CDR3 bases are TGTGCCAGCAGGACAGGGGACTATGGCTACACCTTC.

The chain combines TRBV5-1 with TRBJ2-3, with TRBD1 matching 7 bases. CDR1 is SGHRS and CDR2 is YFSETQ in the germline V gene. After removal of 3 bases from V and 3 bases from J, the junction contained 7 bases not matched to a gene. There are 15 residues in the CDR3. CDR3 region: CASSSGRQGTDTQYF. CDR3 coding DNA: TGCGCCAGCAGCTCTGGAAGACAGGGTACAGATACGCAGTATTTT.

On this clone itself: The junction does not match germline at one end; this may be a read error. The CDR3, as DNA: TGTGCTAGCAGCTTAGATTTAATCGCACAAATTAATCAGCCCCAGCATTTT. As protein: CASSLDLIAQINQPQHF. This chain joins TRBV7-7 and TRBJ1-5; no clear D gene. CDR1 SSHAT and CDR2 FNYEAQ come from the germline V gene (reference sequence). This CDR3 has 17 amino acids.

This chain joins TRBV7-2 and TRBJ1-4; 9 nucleotides align to TRBD1. The germline V gene encodes CDR1 SGHTA and CDR2 FQGNSA. The CDR3 runs to 15 residues. The V gene end was trimmed by 5 bases and the J gene end by 5 bases; junction bases not matched to a gene: 6. CDR3 sequence: CASSPRTGENEKLFF. As DNA, the CDR3 is TGTGCCAGCAGCCCCCGGACAGGGGAGAATGAAAAACTGTTTTTT.

This clone was detected only once. V usage is TRBV5-1 and J usage is TRBJ2-2; maybe TRBD2 (5 bases). The CDR3 is 16 residues long. The V gene's germline CDR1 is SGHRS and CDR2 YFSETQ. Trimming stripped 0 bases from V and 2 bases from J, with 11 bases between. CDR3: CASSLGRRANTGELFF. The CDR3 bases are TGCGCCAGCAGCTTGGGACGGCGGGCTAACACCGGGGAGCTGTTTTTT.

The V call is TRBV5-1, the J call TRBJ2-6, with 8 bases that match TRBD1. CDR1 SGHRS and CDR2 YFSETQ come from the germline V gene. Trimming removed 4 bases from V and 4 bases from J; junction bases left unmatched: 7. The CDR3 runs to 16 residues. The CDR3 DNA is TGCGCCAGCAGCCTAAGGACAGGGTTCGGGGCCAACGTCCTGACTTTC. Translation gives CASSLRTGFGANVLTF.